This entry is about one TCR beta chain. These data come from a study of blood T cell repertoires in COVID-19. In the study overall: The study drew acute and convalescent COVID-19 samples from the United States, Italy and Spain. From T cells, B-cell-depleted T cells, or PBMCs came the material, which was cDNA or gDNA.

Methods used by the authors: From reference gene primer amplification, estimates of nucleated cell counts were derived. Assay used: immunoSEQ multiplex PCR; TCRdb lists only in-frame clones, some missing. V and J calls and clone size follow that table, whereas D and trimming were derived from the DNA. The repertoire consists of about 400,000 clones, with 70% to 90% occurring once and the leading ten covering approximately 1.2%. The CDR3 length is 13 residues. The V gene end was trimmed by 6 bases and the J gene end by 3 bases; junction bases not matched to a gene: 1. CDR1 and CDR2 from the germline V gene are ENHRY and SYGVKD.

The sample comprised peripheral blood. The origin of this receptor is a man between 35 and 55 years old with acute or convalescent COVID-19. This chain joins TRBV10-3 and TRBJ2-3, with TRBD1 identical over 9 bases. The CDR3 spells CAIRGTGTDTQYF. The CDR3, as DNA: TGTGCCATCAGGGGGACAGGGACAGATACGCAGTATTTT.